The clone carrying this TCR beta chain was observed once. The sample is drawn from a study of blood T cell repertoires in COVID-19. Study overall: Collection of acute and convalescent COVID-19 samples took place in the United States, Italy and Spain.

Original processing methods: From reference gene primer amplification, estimates of nucleated cell counts were derived. Sequencing used immunoSEQ multiplex PCR; TCRdb keeps in-frame clones, though not all of them. V, J and clone size derive from that table, while D and trimming were established from the DNA sequence. The table lists around 320,000 clones, 90% of them singletons. Germline lookup yields CDR1 SGHRS and CDR2 YFSETQ. V lost 4 bases and J 4 bases, leaving 10 bases between the germline ends. The CDR3 contains 13 residues. The sequencing sample was made of PBMCs or T cells enriched from blood (not recorded which). This TCR was sampled from a woman in her late teens or twenties with acute COVID-19. The chain links TRBV5-1 to TRBJ2-3; D remains ambiguous. The CDR3 loop reads CASSLVQSDTQYF. CDR3 bases: TGCGCCAGCAGCCTAGTTCAGTCAGATACGCAGTATTTT.